This T cell receptor beta chain comes out of a study of blood T cell repertoires in COVID-19. Study background: COVID-19 samples from acute and convalescent phases originated in the United States, Italy and Spain. T cells, B-cell-depleted T cells, or PBMCs supplied cDNA or gDNA.

In the authors' methods: Estimation of nucleated cell counts relied on the amplification of reference gene primers. The protocol was immunoSEQ multiplex PCR, while the TCRdb copy is restricted to in-frame clones and leaves out a portion. D and trimming come from the DNA, and the V and J calls and clone size come from that table. The sample has about 160,000 clones; around 85% are singletons. Germline CDR1 and CDR2: MGHRA and YSYEKL. CDR3 length equals 15 residues. Deletions cut 6 bases from V and 2 bases from J, with 14 bases between. Source material: peripheral blood. This receptor was obtained from a woman in her 70s with acute or convalescent COVID-19. The chain combines TRBV4-1 with TRBJ2-1, with D possibly matching TRBD2 (5 bases). This CDR3 reads CASSQSRAAYNEQFF. CDR3 DNA sequence: TGCGCCAGCAGTCAAAGTCGAGCGGCCTACAATGAGCAGTTCTTC.